The subject of this entry is one TCR beta chain. These data come from a study of T cell responses to AZD1222 COVID-19 vaccine. V was clipped by 1 base and J by 6 bases, with 10 bases between them. Germline V gene sequence: CDR1 SGHTA, CDR2 FQGNSA. There are 13 residues in the CDR3. Profiled with immunoSEQ multiplex PCR; TCRdb holds only in-frame clones, not every one. The sample lists about 100,000 clones; more than 70% were seen once. This receptor was identified in an adult in good health. The sequencing used peripheral blood, collected on day 0 of MenACWY control vaccination. This chain uses TRBV7-2 with TRBJ2-7; D gene uncertain. CDR3 DNA sequence: TGTGCCAGCAGCTTAGGGGCAAGAACCGAGCAGTACTTC. Translating gives CASSLGARTEQYF.